This T cell receptor beta chain was retrieved from a study of shared clonotypes between healthy human individuals. Trimming took off 2 bases at V and 2 bases at J, with 10 bases between the two ends. The CDR3 runs 14 residues. Germline CDR1 is MNHEY and CDR2 is SMNVEV (reference sequence). This table comes from immunoSEQ multiplex PCR, and its TCRdb copy is limited to in-frame clones, with some not included. Among 1 million to 1.2 million clones listed, approximately 80% were seen once. The V and J genes are TRBV27 and TRBJ2-7; weak D call: TRBD2 (5 bases). Sequenced: memory CD4+ T cells from PBMCs. Regarding subset: CD45RA-negative fraction. This clonotype was obtained from a man aged 18-30 years in good health. Some clones in this sample may be carry-over from other donors' samples. CDR3 sequence reads: CASSLDRGPYEQYF. For the CDR3, the DNA is TGTGCCAGCAGTTTAGACCGAGGGCCCTACGAGCAGTACTTC.